This T cell receptor beta chain was sequenced in a study of blood T cell repertoires in COVID-19. The overall study: Sites in the United States, Italy and Spain provided acute and convalescent COVID-19 samples. PBMCs, B-cell-depleted T cells, or T cells provided the cDNA or gDNA that made up the material.

Produced via immunoSEQ multiplex PCR; TCRdb's table is partial and in-frame only. There are more than 95,000 clones in the sample; approximately 91% occur only once, and roughly 5% lies in the top ten. This clone was counted only a few times. The germline V gene encodes CDR1 LNHDA and CDR2 SQIVND (reference sequence). J gave up 2 bases and V 4 bases, and 4 bases lay outside the gene matches. The CDR3 length is 15 residues. The V and J genes are TRBV19 and TRBJ1-5; 8 positions agree with TRBD1. The receptor's source is a human donor in a cohort sampled during active COVID-19. The sequencing sample was made of peripheral blood. CDR3 DNA sequence: TGTGCCAGTAGTACGCTGACAGGGGGCAATCAGCCCCAGCATTTT. Its protein product is CASSTLTGGNQPQHF.